The 19 T cell receptor beta chains below were found in one sample sequenced in a study of blood T cell repertoires in COVID-19 (TCRdb year 2020). Libraries were prepared through the immunoSEQ multiplex PCR assay. Entries here come from immuneACCESS through TCRdb and include only in-frame sequences with V and J called. Some clones fail to appear in such tables; in the studies checked, an unresolved V gene covers under half of the shortfall, and the cause of the remainder is unknown. The sample table holds approximately 140,000 clones, of which 84% were seen once. Clones ranked in the top ten supply 1.4% of the sample. Source material: peripheral blood. These receptors all stem from a man between 60 and 75 years old with acute or convalescent COVID-19.

This clone was detected once. The CDR3 loop reads CASSPLMGGTGNTIYF. For the CDR3, the DNA is TGTGCCAGCAGCCCTCTTATGGGCGGGACTGGAAACACCATATATTTT. This chain uses TRBV3-1 (or the pseudogene TRBV3-2) with TRBJ1-3, with D hard to call. V lost 4 bases to trimming and J lost 2 bases, with 15 bases between them. The CDR3 has 16 residues. Germline V lookup: CDR1 LGHDT, CDR2 YNNKEL (reference sequence).

This chain links TRBV11-2 with TRBJ2-1; TRBD1 might be the D (6 bases). The CDR3 runs 15 residues. Germline CDR1 and CDR2: SGHAT and FQNNGV. The V end lost 10 bases, the J end lost 4 bases, and 20 bases lay between the germline ends. CDR3 loop: CATQTGGLKYNEQFF. In DNA form, the CDR3 reads TGTGCCACTCAAACTGGGGGCCTGAAATACAATGAGCAGTTCTTC.

V is TRBV6-5 and J is TRBJ1-1, with 7 bases identical to TRBD1. J lost 11 bases, V lost 9 bases, and 9 bases had no gene match. Germline-derived CDR1 and CDR2 are MNHEY and SVGAGI. This CDR3 is 11 amino acids long. The CDR3 DNA reads as TGTGCCAGTCAGACTCCAGGGGGGGCTTTCTTT. Amino acid sequence: CASQTPGGAFF.

This sequence joins TRBV24-1 and TRBJ2-1, with TRBD2 matching over 9 bases. With V trimmed by 0 bases and J by 8 bases, 4 bases remained unmatched. Per the germline V gene, CDR1 is KGHDR and CDR2 is SFDVKD. CDR3 length: 15 residues. The CDR3 sequence is CATSDLTSGYYEQFF. The CDR3 DNA follows: TGTGCCACCAGTGATTTGACTAGCGGGTACTATGAGCAGTTCTTC.

V is TRBV5-4 and J is TRBJ2-2; D is perhaps TRBD2 (6 bases). CDR3 length: 15 amino acids. Trimming cost V 6 bases and J 1 base, with 13 bases left between them. CDR1 is SGHNT and CDR2 is YYREEE in the germline V gene (reference sequence). As DNA, the CDR3 is TGTGCCAGCAAACTTAGCGGACGGAACACCGGGGAGCTGTTTTTT. Amino acids: CASKLSGRNTGELFF.

The chain couples TRBV7-9 to TRBJ1-1, with D hard to call. The V gene lost 4 bases and the J gene lost 4 bases, with 7 bases spanning the gap. In germline, CDR1 is SEHNR, CDR2 FQNEAQ (reference sequence). This CDR3 has 12 residues. The chain's CDR3 is CASSWAPTEAFF. CDR3 nucleotide sequence: TGTGCCAGCAGCTGGGCTCCCACTGAAGCTTTCTTT.

The V gene is TRBV11-2, the J gene TRBJ2-1, with 8 bases fitting TRBD2. The trim removed 1 base at V and 6 bases at J, leaving 5 bases unmatched. The CDR3 totals 15 residues. CDR1 and CDR2 (germline): SGHAT, FQNNGV. The CDR3 DNA sequence: TGTGCCAGCAGCTTAGGGGCGGGAGGCCGCAATGAGCAGTTCTTC. Translated, it gives CASSLGAGGRNEQFF.

Turning to this clone: The junction departs from the called germline gene at one end, perhaps through a read error. The chain uses TRBV25-1 and TRBJ1-5; 10 nucleotides match TRBD1. The CDR3 covers 15 residues. Germline V lookup: CDR1 MGHDK, CDR2 SYGVNS. The chain's CDR3 is CANSRQGAWNQPQHF. The CDR3, as DNA: TGTGCCAACAGTAGACAGGGGGCATGGAATCAGCCCCAGCATTTT.

The chain is built from TRBV18 and TRBJ2-5; 8 bases map to TRBD2. Germline V gives CDR1 KGHSH, CDR2 LQKENI. This CDR3 is 15 amino acids long. J lost 7 bases, V lost 3 bases, and 10 bases had no gene match. The CDR3 sequence is CASSPTSGGAGTQYF. The CDR3 nucleotides are TGTGCCAGCTCACCCACTAGCGGAGGAGCGGGGACCCAGTACTTC.

The rearrangement uses TRBV10-2 and TRBJ2-7; 10 bases are a match to TRBD1. The CDR3 contains 17 residues. Germline lookup yields CDR1 WSHSY and CDR2 SAAADI. V was clipped by 4 bases and J by 5 bases; unmatched bases: 14. The CDR3 region is CASSAPMGGQGRNEQYF. The CDR3 coding sequence is TGCGCCAGCAGTGCCCCAATGGGGGGACAGGGGCGCAACGAGCAGTACTTC.

This chain links TRBV2 with TRBJ1-4; no firm D call. The CDR3 totals 13 residues. V was trimmed by 5 bases and J by 7 bases, leaving 11 bases between them. The germline CDR1 and CDR2 sequences are SNHLY and FYNNEI. The CDR3 spells CASSPPGSEKLFF. Written as DNA, the CDR3 is TGTGCCAGCAGTCCCCCGGGGAGTGAAAAACTGTTTTTT.

This rearrangement joins TRBV3-1 (or the pseudogene TRBV3-2) to TRBJ2-2, with D unclear. CDR1 and CDR2 (germline): LGHDT, YNNKEL (reference sequence). Trimming took 0 bases from V and 8 from J, leaving 10 bases between them. The CDR3 has 14 amino acids. CDR3 loop: CASSQEASQGELFF. CDR3 bases: TGTGCCAGCAGCCAAGAGGCTAGTCAGGGGGAGCTGTTTTTT.

This clone was detected once. It is unclear where the CDR3 begins or ends on the DNA, so no DNA is shown, and the CDR3 is as TCRdb lists it. This rearrangement joins TRBV12-2 to TRBJ1-5; the table assigns TRBD1, which was not confirmed against the DNA. TRBV12-2 constitutes a pseudogene. 16 amino acids form the CDR3, both terminal residues included. The CDR3 loop is CASRFATGTVNQPQHF.

This clone was seen more than once but under ten times. J is TRBJ2-7 and V is TRBV15, with 10 nucleotides matching TRBD1. V lost 0 bases to trimming and J lost 5 bases; unmatched junction nucleotides: 10. Germline V CDR1 and CDR2: LNHNV, YYDKDF (reference sequence). This CDR3 is built from 17 residues. CDR3 in amino acids: CATSRDYGTGALNEQYF. CDR3 sequence (DNA): TGTGCCACCAGCAGAGATTATGGGACAGGGGCGTTGAACGAGCAGTACTTC.

Of note for this clone: The same CDR3 is also encoded by other DNA sequences in this sample. The rearrangement links TRBV19 to TRBJ2-7; D possibly corresponds to TRBD2 (5 bases). Looked up from germline, CDR1 is LNHDA and CDR2 is SQIVND (reference sequence). The length of the CDR3 is 14 residues. V dropped 1 base and J dropped 3 bases, with 10 bases sitting between them. The CDR3: CASSIGGGGYEQYF. The CDR3 region has the DNA TGTGCCAGTAGTATAGGTGGAGGAGGCTACGAGCAGTACTTC.

The chain links TRBV28 to TRBJ1-4, with TRBD1 identical over 7 bases. V dropped 2 bases and J dropped 8; count of bases not matched to a gene: 2. CDR3 length: 13 residues. Per the germline V gene, CDR1 is MDHEN and CDR2 is SYDVKM. CDR3: CASSLRGLEKLFF. CDR3 sequence (DNA): TGTGCCAGCAGTTTAAGGGGGCTCGAAAAACTGTTTTTT.

The chain couples TRBV7-9 to TRBJ1-1; 8 bases align to TRBD1. The ends lost 5 bases at V and 11 bases at J; junction bases unmatched: 10. CDR1 is SEHNR and CDR2 is FQNEAQ in the germline V gene (reference sequence). The CDR3 extends over 13 amino acids. The CDR3 is CASSANQGAAAFF. In DNA, the CDR3 is TGTGCCAGCAGCGCCAATCAGGGGGCGGCGGCTTTCTTT. The whole variable domain, remainder taken from reference TRBV7-9 and TRBJ1-1, is DTGVSQNPRHKITKRGQNVTFRCDPISEHNRLYWYRQTLGQGPEFLTYFQNEAQLEKSRLLSDRFSAERPKGSFSTLEIQRTEQGDSAMYLCASSANQGAAAFFGQGTRLTVV.

This rearrangement joins TRBV29-1 to TRBJ1-2, with no clear D. Germline V gene lookup returns CDR1 SQVTM and CDR2 ANQGSEA. With 4 bases removed from V and 4 bases from J, the gap between germline ends came to 10 bases. This CDR3 has 12 amino acids. The CDR3 sequence is CSVAGDFYGYTF. CDR3 in DNA: TGCAGCGTTGCGGGAGACTTCTATGGCTACACCTTC.

This rearrangement joins TRBV6-4 to TRBJ1-6, with 11 positions matching TRBD1. The CDR3 runs 14 residues. The ends lost 6 bases at V and 12 bases at J; junction bases unmatched: 7. CDR1 and CDR2 (germline): MRHNA, SNTAGT. CDR3 DNA sequence: TGTGCCAGCAGCGATCCGGGACAGGGGGTACCCCTCCACTTT. It is translated as CASSDPGQGVPLHF.